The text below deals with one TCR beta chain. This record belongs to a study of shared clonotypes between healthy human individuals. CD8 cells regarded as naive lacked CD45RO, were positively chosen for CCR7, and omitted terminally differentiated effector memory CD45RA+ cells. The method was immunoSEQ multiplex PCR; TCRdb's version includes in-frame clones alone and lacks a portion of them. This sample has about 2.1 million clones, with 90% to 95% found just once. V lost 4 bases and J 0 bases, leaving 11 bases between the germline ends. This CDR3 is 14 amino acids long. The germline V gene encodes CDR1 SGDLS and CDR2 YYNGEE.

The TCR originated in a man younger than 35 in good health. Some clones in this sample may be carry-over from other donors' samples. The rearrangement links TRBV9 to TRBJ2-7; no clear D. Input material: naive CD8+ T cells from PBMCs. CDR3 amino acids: CASSPGPASYEQYF. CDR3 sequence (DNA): TGTGCCAGCAGCCCAGGACCGGCCTCCTACGAGCAGTACTTC.